This TCR beta chain was recovered during a study of T cell changes during pregnancy in multiple sclerosis. Clones were sequenced by immunoSEQ multiplex PCR, and TCRdb holds only the in-frame ones, with some missing. The data contain roughly 67,000 clones, approximately 93% of them singletons. This TCR came from a female donor with multiple sclerosis, enrolled in a pregnancy study. The material was peripheral blood, obtained in the second trimester of pregnancy.

CDR3 nucleotides: TGCAGCGTTGGGGTAGCGGGGGGCGAGTCATACAATGAGCAGTTCTTC. As protein: CSVGVAGGESYNEQFF. This chain uses TRBV29-1 with TRBJ2-1, with 10 bases identical to TRBD2. V dropped 4 bases and J dropped 4; count of bases not matched to a gene: 10. Looked up from germline, CDR1 is SQVTM and CDR2 is ANQGSEA. The CDR3 covers 16 residues.